Sequencing of this T cell receptor beta chain was carried out in a study of cytomegalovirus exposure and HLA in healthy donors. Study-level results: It was reportedly the case that the classifier diagnosed cytomegalovirus status with high specificity and sensitivity. Upon later analysis, TCR association rates were observed to vary by HLA locus, being highest for DRB1 and lowest for HLA-C. Based on reports, TCR beta sequences accurately predicted HLA-A and HLA-B alleles for most subjects.

About this clone itself: Its antigen is currently unknown.

The CDR3 totals 16 residues. Germline V CDR1 and CDR2: MGHRA, YSYEKL. V lost 3 bases, J lost 0 bases, and 3 bases stayed unmatched. PCR primers comprised 60 Vbeta and 13 Jbeta primers. Clones were sequenced by immunoSEQ multiplex PCR, and TCRdb holds only the in-frame ones, with some missing. The sample lists 220,000 or so clones; approximately 78% were seen once. This chain links TRBV4-1 with TRBJ2-3; 10 nucleotides match TRBD2. This TCR derives from a male donor in good health and CMV-seronegative. The sample comprised PBMCs. CDR3 DNA: TGCGCCAGCAGCCAGACTAGCGGGTCTAGCACAGATACGCAGTATTTT. The encoded protein is CASSQTSGSSTDTQYF.